The 21 T cell receptor beta chains presented below share a single source sample, sequenced in a study of blood T cells in healthy people across ages. A second PCR, run for 7 to 11 cycles, used a sample-barcoded 5' primer plus a J-beta primer mix. MiXCR, applied by TCRdb to the 5' RACE reads, yields one record per CDR3 protein. The top ten clones hold about 21% of a sample with fewer than 2,000,000 distinct CDR3 sequences, approximately 39% of them seen once. Sequenced input: blood. These TCRs come from a human donor in good health.

This clonotype was seen at least ten times. V and J are TRBV5-5 and TRBJ2-1; no definite D call. The V end was cut by 0 bases, the J end by 13 bases, with 2 bases between. This CDR3 is built from 9 residues. The germline V gene has CDR1 SGHKS and CDR2 YYEKEE (reference sequence). The CDR3 protein is CASSLGQFF. The CDR3 coding sequence is TGTGCCAGCAGCTTGGGCCAGTTCTTC.

This clonotype has only a few counts. This chain joins TRBV6-2 or TRBV6-3 and TRBJ1-1; D unclear. V lost 10 bases to trimming and J lost 1 base, with 13 bases between them. The CDR3 totals 13 residues. Germline values: CDR1 MNHEY, CDR2 SVGEGT. The CDR3 DNA sequence: TGTGCCACCCAACTTAACGAGAACACTGAAGCTTTCTTT. It codes for CATQLNENTEAFF.

The CDR3 reads CASSFIGGGTNEKLFF. The DNA of the CDR3 is TGTGCCAGCAGCTTTATAGGAGGTGGTACTAATGAAAAACTGTTTTTT. The chain has TRBV7-9 and TRBJ1-4, with D uncertain. This CDR3 is built from 16 residues. Deletions cut 3 bases from V and 2 bases from J, with 13 bases between. Germline CDR1 is SEHNR and CDR2 is FQNEAQ (reference sequence).

This clonotype was observed a handful of times. The chain recombines TRBV7-2 with TRBJ2-3; D not certain. The V end was cut by 5 bases, the J end by 0 bases, with 12 bases between. CDR3 size: 15 residues. CDR1 SGHTA and CDR2 FQGNSA come from the germline V gene. DNA of the CDR3: TGTGCCAGCAGCCCCGTGCGCGAGAGCACAGATACGCAGTATTTT. This gives the protein CASSPVRESTDTQYF. The full variable domain, completed using reference TRBV7-2 and TRBJ2-3, is GAGVSQSPSNKVTEKGKDVELRCDPISGHTALYWYRQSLGQGLEFLIYFQGNSAPDKSGLPSDRFSAERTGGSVSTLTIQRTQQEDSAVYLCASSPVRESTDTQYFGPGTRLTVL.

The rearrangement joins TRBV6-1 to TRBJ1-5, with TRBD1 as a possible D gene (6 bases). The CDR3 is 16 amino acids. The germline CDR1 and CDR2 sequences are MNHNS and SASEGT. The V gene lost 0 bases and the J gene lost 7 bases, with 16 bases spanning the gap. The CDR3 DNA sequence: TGTGCCAGCAGTGAAGCTATCCTACGGGGGGCGCAGCCCCAGCATTTT. Translation gives CASSEAILRGAQPQHF.

This chain joins TRBV6-2 or TRBV6-3 and TRBJ2-3, with D possibly matching TRBD2 (6 bases). The CDR3 spans 14 residues. Germline V gene data show CDR1 as MNHEY and CDR2 as SVGEGT. V was clipped by 6 bases and J by 3 bases, with 13 bases between them. CDR3 loop: CASRSRDSTDTQYF. CDR3 coding DNA: TGTGCCAGCAGAAGCCGGGACTCGACAGATACGCAGTATTTT.

V gene TRBV6-5 combines with J gene TRBJ2-1; D not certain. Deletions cut 2 bases from V and 2 bases from J, with 7 bases between. There are 14 residues in the CDR3. The germline V gene encodes CDR1 MNHEY and CDR2 SVGAGI. CDR3 in amino acids: CASSYKAAYNEQFF. The CDR3 DNA is TGTGCCAGCAGTTACAAGGCAGCCTACAATGAGCAGTTCTTC.

The V call is TRBV28, the J call TRBJ1-2; 11 positions agree with TRBD1. The CDR3 totals 16 residues. The germline gives CDR1 MDHEN, CDR2 SYDVKM. V shed 10 bases and J 7 bases; nucleotides not matched to a gene: 17. CDR3: CATSAGQGAQVGGYTF. The CDR3 nucleotides read TGTGCCACCTCCGCCGGACAGGGGGCTCAAGTTGGTGGCTACACCTTC.

The chain employs TRBV12-3 or TRBV12-4 and TRBJ2-7, with D unclear. This CDR3 contains 14 residues. Trimming removed 6 bases at V and 0 bases at J, with 12 bases between. For the CDR3, the DNA is TGTGCCAGCAGGCCGACACAGAGCTCCTACGAGCAGTACTTC. Its translation is CASRPTQSSYEQYF.

This clonotype was recorded a few times. V is TRBV7-9 and J is TRBJ2-1; TRBD1 matches at 9 bases. The CDR3 length is 17 residues. Trimming removed 5 bases from V and 1 base from J; junction bases left unmatched: 9. Germline V gives CDR1 SEHNR, CDR2 FQNEAQ (reference sequence). The CDR3 reads CASSVWDRENSYNEQFF. The CDR3 region has the DNA TGTGCCAGCAGCGTATGGGACAGGGAGAATTCCTACAATGAGCAGTTCTTC.

This clonotype was recorded at least ten times. Here the CDR3 reads CSANSPANYGYTF. Here the CDR3 DNA reads TGCAGTGCTAACAGCCCAGCTAACTATGGCTACACCTTC. This sequence joins TRBV20-1 and TRBJ1-2, with D unresolved. Germline V gene lookup returns CDR1 DFQATT and CDR2 SNEGSKA (reference sequence). The CDR3 sequence is 13 residues long. V lost 4 bases and J 0 bases, leaving 9 bases between the germline ends.

This rearrangement joins TRBV3-1 to TRBJ2-1; 12 bases are shared with TRBD2. After removal of 6 bases from V and 8 bases from J, the junction contained 14 bases not matched to a gene. Germline V gene data show CDR1 as LGHDT and CDR2 as YNNKEL (reference sequence). The CDR3 is 17 amino acids. This chain's CDR3 is CASSHYVPTSGGHEQFF. CDR3 sequence (DNA): TGTGCCAGCAGTCACTACGTACCGACTAGCGGGGGACATGAGCAGTTCTTC.

The rearrangement links TRBV20-1 to TRBJ2-3; 7 bases fit TRBD2. The ends lost 5 bases at V and 14 bases at J; junction bases unmatched: 10. The CDR3 runs 11 residues. CDR1 and CDR2 (germline): DFQATT, SNEGSKA (reference sequence). CDR3 sequence reads: CSAPWTSTPYF. The CDR3 DNA sequence: TGCAGTGCTCCATGGACTAGTACTCCGTATTTT.

Only a few counts were recorded for this clonotype. The DNA of the CDR3 is TGTGCCAGCAGAACGGGACTAGCGGGGCCCTACGAGCAGTACTTC. This gives the protein CASRTGLAGPYEQYF. The chain joins TRBV7-2 to TRBJ2-7; TRBD2 matches at 13 bases. CDR1 is SGHTA and CDR2 is FQGNSA in the germline V gene. The junction had 4 bases not matched to a gene; V was cut back by 6 bases and J by 2 bases. The CDR3 totals 15 residues.

This clonotype showed up just a few times. The rearrangement joins TRBV20-1 to TRBJ2-2; D unclear. The CDR3 is 13 amino acids. Looked up from germline, CDR1 is DFQATT and CDR2 is SNEGSKA (reference sequence). V shed 4 bases and J shed 3 bases, with 9 bases lying between them. CDR3 nucleotides: TGCAGTGCTAAAATAGGAGACACCGGGGAGCTGTTTTTT. Its translation: CSAKIGDTGELFF.

The chain combines TRBV13 with TRBJ2-7; 9 bases fit TRBD2. Germline CDR1 PRHDT, CDR2 FYEKMQ (reference sequence). Trimming removed 4 bases from V and 3 bases from J; junction bases left unmatched: 7. The CDR3 covers 15 residues. The CDR3 coding sequence is TGTGCCAGCAGCTCCCTAGAGCGGGGGGACTACGAGCAGTACTTC. Its protein product is CASSSLERGDYEQYF.

The genes are TRBV3-1 and TRBJ1-2, with TRBD1 matching over 7 bases. V lost 3 bases and J lost 0; bases outside the gene matches: 13. The length of the CDR3 is 18 residues. CDR1 is LGHDT and CDR2 is YNNKEL in the germline V gene (reference sequence). In nucleotides, the CDR3 is TGTGCCAGCAGCCATCTTTGGAGCGGGACAGAAGCTAACTATGGCTACACCTTC. As protein: CASSHLWSGTEANYGYTF.

The chain joins TRBV6-6 to TRBJ2-3; D not resolved. The germline CDR1 and CDR2 sequences are MNHNY and SVGAGI (reference sequence). Trimming removed 8 bases from V and 4 bases from J, with 7 bases in between. The CDR3 consists of 11 residues. The CDR3 nucleotides read TGTGCCAGCGAGGCGGCAGATACGCAGTATTTT. Amino acids: CASEAADTQYF.

The chain is built from TRBV19 and TRBJ2-1; D remains unclear. The CDR3 is 14 amino acids. The germline gives CDR1 LNHDA, CDR2 SQIVND (reference sequence). The V end was cut by 3 bases, the J end by 2 bases, with 8 bases between. The CDR3 protein is CASSIVNTYNEQFF. CDR3 DNA: TGTGCCAGTAGTATCGTTAACACCTACAATGAGCAGTTCTTC. Drawing the rest from reference TRBV19 and TRBJ2-1, the complete variable domain is DGGITQSPKYLFRKEGQNVTLSCEQNLNHDAMYWYRQDPGQGLRLIYYSQIVNDFQKGDIAEGYSVSREKKESFPLTVTSAQKNPTAFYLCASSIVNTYNEQFFGPGTRLTVL.

This clonotype came up a few times. V is TRBV7-2 and J is TRBJ2-5; no definite D call. The CDR3 spans 13 residues. Trimming removed 6 bases at V and 7 bases at J, with 15 bases between. Germline V gene data show CDR1 as SGHTA and CDR2 as FQGNSA. CDR3 in amino acids: CASSPTTYATQYF. CDR3 in DNA: TGTGCCAGCAGTCCAACAACATACGCGACCCAGTACTTC. Supplemented by reference TRBV7-2 and TRBJ2-5, the full variable domain reads GAGVSQSPSNKVTEKGKDVELRCDPISGHTALYWYRQSLGQGLEFLIYFQGNSAPDKSGLPSDRFSAERTGGSVSTLTIQRTQQEDSAVYLCASSPTTYATQYFGPGTRLLVL.

This clonotype was detected once. V and J are TRBV7-2 and TRBJ1-2; TRBD1 agrees at 8 bases. CDR3 length: 16 residues. V lost 5 bases and J lost 0; bases outside the gene matches: 8. Looked up from germline, CDR1 is SGHTA and CDR2 is FQGNSA. CDR3 residues: CASSPDRGLANYGYTF. CDR3 sequence (DNA): TGTGCCAGCAGCCCCGACAGGGGCTTGGCTAACTATGGCTACACCTTC. The complete variable domain, with remaining parts taken from reference TRBV7-2 and TRBJ1-2, reads GAGVSQSPSNKVTEKGKDVELRCDPISGHTALYWYRQSLGQGLEFLIYFQGNSAPDKSGLPSDRFSAERTGGSVSTLTIQRTQQEDSAVYLCASSPDRGLANYGYTFGSGTRLTVV.